The 13 T cell receptor beta chains given below trace back to one sample, sequenced in a study of OX40 agonist ivuxolimab in advanced cancers. This table comes from immunoSEQ multiplex PCR, and its TCRdb copy is limited to in-frame clones, with some not included. This table has about 70,000 clones, about 83% appearing once. The sequencing used CD4+ or CD8+ T cells sorted from blood, collected in a trial of the OX40 agonist ivuxolimab. These receptors all stem from an adult with an advanced solid tumor such as melanoma, head and neck, liver or kidney cancer.

V and J are TRBV4-3 and TRBJ1-4, with 7 bases identical to TRBD1. This CDR3 has 16 amino acids. Germline V gives CDR1 LGHNA, CDR2 YSLEER. V lost 3 bases, J lost 0 bases, and 4 bases stayed unmatched. CDR3 in DNA: TGCGCCAGCAGCCACCGACAGGGCGCAACTAATGAAAAACTGTTTTTT. Translating it yields CASSHRQGATNEKLFF.

The chain joins TRBV7-9 to TRBJ1-3; 7 bases line up with TRBD1. The CDR3 is 14 residues long. The trim removed 3 bases at V and 4 bases at J, leaving 3 bases unmatched. Germline V CDR1 and CDR2: SEHNR, FQNEAQ (reference sequence). In DNA, the CDR3 is TGTGCCAGCAGCTTTACAGGGGCCGGAAACACCATATATTTT. It codes for CASSFTGAGNTIYF.

CDR3 in amino acids: CASSPTRGNGITEAFF. The CDR3 DNA is TGCGCCAGCAGCCCCACAAGGGGGAACGGAATCACTGAAGCTTTCTTT. This chain connects TRBV5-1 to TRBJ1-1; maybe TRBD1 (6 bases). The V end lost 4 bases, the J end lost 4 bases, and 20 bases lay between the germline ends. The CDR3 length is 16 residues. The V gene's germline CDR1 is SGHRS and CDR2 YFSETQ.

The chain is built from TRBV6-6 and TRBJ1-5; D uncertain. Between the trimmed V and J ends, which lost 7 bases and 2 bases, there was a span of 9 bases. In germline, CDR1 is MNHNY, CDR2 SVGAGI (reference sequence). CDR3 length equals 13 residues. The chain's CDR3 is CASTREGNQPQHF. CDR3 DNA: TGTGCCAGCACGAGGGAAGGCAATCAGCCCCAGCATTTT.

This chain uses TRBV6-1 with TRBJ2-1; 9 bases agree with TRBD2. V lost 0 bases, J lost 6 bases, and 6 bases stayed unmatched. Germline CDR1 and CDR2: MNHNS and SASEGT. The CDR3 contains 16 residues. The CDR3 DNA is TGTGCCAGCAGTGAAGCTCGGCTAGCGGGATTCAATGAGCAGTTCTTC. Protein: CASSEARLAGFNEQFF.

The chain employs TRBV9 and TRBJ2-1; a possible D gene is TRBD2 (6 bases). The CDR3 is 15 amino acids. V dropped 4 bases and J dropped 5 bases, with 16 bases sitting between them. Germline lookup yields CDR1 SGDLS and CDR2 YYNGEE. CDR3 in DNA: TGTGCCAGCAGCCCACGGGGTGGACTAAACAATGAGCAGTTCTTC. This encodes CASSPRGGLNNEQFF.

This chain connects TRBV6-6 to TRBJ1-2; perhaps TRBD1 as D (5 bases). With 5 bases removed from V and 5 bases from J, the gap between germline ends came to 15 bases. The CDR3 is 14 residues long. Germline assignment: CDR1 MNHNY and CDR2 SVGAGI (reference sequence). The CDR3 region has the DNA TGTGCCAGCAGTCTTAACCGGGACTATTATGGCTACACCTTC. Translating it yields CASSLNRDYYGYTF.

The chain recombines TRBV7-9 with TRBJ2-5; TRBD1 aligns across 7 bases. The CDR3 is made up of 14 amino acids. V lost 6 bases to trimming and J lost 5 bases; unmatched junction nucleotides: 9. CDR1 is SEHNR, CDR2 FQNEAQ, per germline (reference sequence). The CDR3 DNA reads TGTGCCAGCAGTCAAGGGGGCTTCGGGGAGACCCAGTACTTC. Its translation is CASSQGGFGETQYF. The full variable domain, completed using reference TRBV7-9 and TRBJ2-5, is DTGVSQNPRHKITKRGQNVTFRCDPISEHNRLYWYRQTLGQGPEFLTYFQNEAQLEKSRLLSDRFSAERPKGSFSTLEIQRTEQGDSAMYLCASSQGGFGETQYFGPGTRLLVL.

This chain joins TRBV2 and TRBJ1-1; TRBD1 aligns across 7 bases. The germline CDR1 and CDR2 sequences are SNHLY and FYNNEI. Losses at the gene ends were 7 bases for V and 6 bases for J; bases not matched to a gene: 8. The CDR3 has 13 amino acids. CDR3 region: CASKRDREPEAFF. The CDR3 DNA reads TGTGCCAGCAAAAGGGACAGAGAACCTGAAGCTTTCTTT.

The J gene is TRBJ2-3, the V gene TRBV11-2, with no clear D. The CDR3 loop spans 18 amino acids. Trimming took 6 bases from V and 0 from J, leaving 22 bases between them. Germline V CDR1 and CDR2: SGHAT, FQNNGV. CDR3 coding DNA: TGTGCCAGCAGACTCCGGGTTACGTTAGCTTTTAGCACAGATACGCAGTATTTT. This codes for CASRLRVTLAFSTDTQYF.

This clone was picked up one time. The rearrangement joins TRBV6-1 to TRBJ1-3; D unclear. V was trimmed by 6 bases and J by 1 base, leaving 25 bases between them. CDR1 and CDR2 (germline): MNHNS, SASEGT. This CDR3 region has 19 residues. The CDR3 DNA sequence: TGTGCCAGCAGCGAATGGGGTAGAGTAAAGATCGGGTCTGGAAACACCATATATTTT. Its translation: CASSEWGRVKIGSGNTIYF.

The CDR3 here is CASTQSGGTFAEQYF. The CDR3 DNA reads TGTGCCAGCACCCAATCGGGGGGTACGTTCGCCGAGCAGTACTTC. This rearrangement joins TRBV13 to TRBJ2-7; TRBD2 matches at 7 bases. Germline V CDR1 and CDR2: PRHDT, FYEKMQ (reference sequence). V was pared by 7 bases and J by 6 bases, with 15 bases of the junction left unmatched. The CDR3 sequence is 15 residues long.

The J gene is TRBJ2-7, the V gene TRBV19, with D maybe TRBD2 (6 bases). Trimming pared 6 bases from V and 1 base from J, leaving 16 bases between. The CDR3 consists of 15 residues. Looked up from germline, CDR1 is LNHDA and CDR2 is SQIVND (reference sequence). CDR3 nucleotide sequence: TGTGCCAGTAGCACAATAGCGGCAGAGTCCTACGAGCAGTACTTC. Translating gives CASSTIAAESYEQYF.